This T cell receptor beta chain derives from a study of Ad26.COV2.S vaccination and SARS-CoV-2 variants (dated by TCRdb to about 2021). With regard to the full study: Sequencing of the TCRbeta repertoire served to evaluate the specificity and breadth of SARS-CoV-2-reactive T cell receptors following Ad26.COV2.S vaccination. The TCR-sequenced set comprised about 30 samples: some 20 Ad26.COV2.S vaccine recipients, 5 placebo recipients and 8 SARS-CoV-2 convalescent individuals. Study-wide conclusions, independent of this receptor: After vaccination, spike-specific CD8+ and CD4+ T cell responses were reported to show substantial breadth. Spike-specific TCR breadth was higher in Ad26.COV2.S recipients than in placebo recipients (P = 0.0014). According to the authors, total T cell responses may have been underestimated by the TCR breadth and depth analyses. Comparable non-spike TCR breadth was observed between vaccine and placebo recipients, consistent with only spike being contained in the vaccine.

The immunoSEQ Assay was the method used to sequence TCRbeta CDR3 regions. After extraction, genomic DNA underwent amplification by bias-controlled multiplex PCR, followed by high-throughput sequencing. The published analysis was carried out like this. Collapsing and filtering of sequences were performed to quantify the absolute abundance of each unique TCRbeta CDR3 region. Usable DNA was measured by amplifying reference genes present in all nucleated cells, and TCRbeta template counts were normalized to that usable DNA to estimate T cell fraction. Repertoire TCRs were annotated as SARS-CoV-2-specific when V gene, CDR3 amino acid sequence and J gene were exactly matched to a known reactive TCR set. The reference SARS-CoV-2 TCR set was obtained from MIRA and was filtered for enrichment in COVID-19-positive ImmuneCODE repertoires, whereby public or cross-reactive TCRs were removed. Using the MIRA antigens, annotated TCRs were further analysed by specific ORF or by position within an ORF. Breadth was defined as annotated unique rearrangements over total unique productive rearrangements; depth was the summed frequency of those rearrangements. Two-sided Wilcoxon rank-sum tests were used to compare TCR breadth between groups. The immuneACCESS repertoire file appears here via TCRdb, limited to in-frame rearrangements. These files lack a portion of the clones; in checked studies, under half of the deficit traces to unresolved V genes, and the cause of the others is not known. The D gene and trimming were derived from the DNA, and the V and J assignments and clone size from that table. This sample lists 300,000 to 450,000 clones; 92% were detected once. Of the sample, 3.9% falls within the top ten clones.

Between the V and J ends, shortened by 0 bases and 3 bases respectively, the junction contains 10 bases. From a lookup of the germline V gene, CDR1 and CDR2 are SGHTA and FQGNSA. The CDR3 contains 15 residues, cysteine and phenylalanine counted. The sequence is cut down to CDR3 DNA, 45 bases in frame from base 1. The time point label, as the study defines it: individuals recovered from natural SARS-CoV-2 infection. On this clone: Its specific antigen is unknown. Per-nucleotide qualities are absent, and no much larger clonotype sits a single base away.

The input for sequencing was peripheral blood, taken after recovery from COVID-19. The sequence joins TRBV7-2 to TRBJ2-3; the D segment cannot be called with confidence. The clonotype was recovered from a human donor who had recovered from COVID-19. The CDR3 protein sequence reads: CASSLAAVSTDTQYF. The DNA sequence is as follows: TGTGCCAGCAGCTTAGCCGCGGTTAGTACAGATACGCAGTATTTT.